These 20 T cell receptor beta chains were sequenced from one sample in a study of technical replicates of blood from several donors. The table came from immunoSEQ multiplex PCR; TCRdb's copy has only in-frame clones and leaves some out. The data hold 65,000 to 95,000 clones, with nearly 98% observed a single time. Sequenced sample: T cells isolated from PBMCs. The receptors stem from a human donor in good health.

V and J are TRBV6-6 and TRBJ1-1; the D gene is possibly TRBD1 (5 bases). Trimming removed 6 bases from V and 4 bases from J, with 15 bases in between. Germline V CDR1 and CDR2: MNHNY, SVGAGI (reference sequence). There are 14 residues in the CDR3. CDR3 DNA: TGTGCCAGCAGGCCCCTTGGAGGGGCCACTGAAGCTTTCTTT. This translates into CASRPLGGATEAFF.

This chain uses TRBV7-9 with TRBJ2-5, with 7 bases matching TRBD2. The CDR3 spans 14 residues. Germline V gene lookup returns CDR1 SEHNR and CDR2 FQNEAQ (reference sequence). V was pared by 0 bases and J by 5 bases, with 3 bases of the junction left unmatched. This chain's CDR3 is CASSLAGGKETQYF. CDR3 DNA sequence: TGTGCCAGCAGCTTAGCGGGAGGGAAGGAGACCCAGTACTTC.

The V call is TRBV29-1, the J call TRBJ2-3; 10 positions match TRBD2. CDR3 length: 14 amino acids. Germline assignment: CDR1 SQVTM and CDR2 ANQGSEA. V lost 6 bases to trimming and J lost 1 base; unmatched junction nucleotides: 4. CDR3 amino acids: CSVAGTSGTDTQYF. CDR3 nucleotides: TGCAGCGTAGCCGGGACTAGCGGCACAGATACGCAGTATTTT.

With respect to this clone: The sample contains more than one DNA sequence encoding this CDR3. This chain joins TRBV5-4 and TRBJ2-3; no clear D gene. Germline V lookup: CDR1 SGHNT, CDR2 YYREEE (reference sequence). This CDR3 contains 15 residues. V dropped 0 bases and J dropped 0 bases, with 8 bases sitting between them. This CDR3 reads CASSLGGASTDTQYF. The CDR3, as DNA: TGTGCCAGCAGCTTGGGCGGTGCTAGCACAGATACGCAGTATTTT.

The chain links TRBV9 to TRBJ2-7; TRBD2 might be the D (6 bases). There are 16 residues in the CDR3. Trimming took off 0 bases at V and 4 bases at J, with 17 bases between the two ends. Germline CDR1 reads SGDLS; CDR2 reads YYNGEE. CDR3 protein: CASSVGGIGRRYEQYF. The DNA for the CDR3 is TGTGCCAGCAGCGTAGGGGGAATAGGGAGGAGATACGAGCAGTACTTC.

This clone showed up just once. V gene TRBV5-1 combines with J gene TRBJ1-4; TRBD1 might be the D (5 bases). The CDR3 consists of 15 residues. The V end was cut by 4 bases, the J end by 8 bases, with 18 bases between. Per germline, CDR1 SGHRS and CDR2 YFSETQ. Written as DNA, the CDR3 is TGCGCCAGCAGCAAACTCGACAGTTATGGCGAAAAACTGTTTTTT. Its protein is CASSKLDSYGEKLFF.

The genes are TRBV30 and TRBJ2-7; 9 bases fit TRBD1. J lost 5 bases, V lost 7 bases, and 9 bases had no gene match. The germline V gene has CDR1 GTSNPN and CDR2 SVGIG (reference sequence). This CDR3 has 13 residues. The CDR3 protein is CASDRGWFNEQYF. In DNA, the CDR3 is TGTGCCTCGGACAGGGGTTGGTTTAACGAGCAGTACTTC.

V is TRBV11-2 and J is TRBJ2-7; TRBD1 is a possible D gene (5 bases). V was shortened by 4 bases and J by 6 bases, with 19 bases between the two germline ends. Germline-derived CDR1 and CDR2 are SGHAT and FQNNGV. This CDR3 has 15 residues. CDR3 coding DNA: TGTGCCAGCAGCTCTTCCAGGGTGGTGGGATCCGAGCAGTACTTC. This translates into CASSSSRVVGSEQYF.

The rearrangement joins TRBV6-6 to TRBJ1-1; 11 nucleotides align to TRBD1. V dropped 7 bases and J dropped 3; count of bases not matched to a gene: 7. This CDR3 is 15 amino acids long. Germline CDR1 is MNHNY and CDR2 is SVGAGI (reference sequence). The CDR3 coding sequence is TGTGCCAGCACCATAAGGACAGGGGGCGACACTGAAGCTTTCTTT. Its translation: CASTIRTGGDTEAFF.

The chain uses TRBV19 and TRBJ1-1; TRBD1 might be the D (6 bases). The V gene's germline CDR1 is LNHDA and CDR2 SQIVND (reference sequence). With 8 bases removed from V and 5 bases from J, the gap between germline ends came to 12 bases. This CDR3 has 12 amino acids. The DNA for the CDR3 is TGTGCCAGTTCACAGGGTTGGACTGAAGCTTTCTTT. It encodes CASSQGWTEAFF. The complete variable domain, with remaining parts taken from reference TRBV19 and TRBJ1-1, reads DGGITQSPKYLFRKEGQNVTLSCEQNLNHDAMYWYRQDPGQGLRLIYYSQIVNDFQKGDIAEGYSVSREKKESFPLTVTSAQKNPTAFYLCASSQGWTEAFFGQGTRLTVV.

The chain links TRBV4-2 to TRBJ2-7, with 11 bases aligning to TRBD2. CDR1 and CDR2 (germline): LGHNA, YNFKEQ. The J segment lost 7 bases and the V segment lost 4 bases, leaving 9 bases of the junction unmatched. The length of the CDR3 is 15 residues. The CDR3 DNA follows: TGTGCCAGCAGCCCCAATAGCGGGGGGGGCTGGGAGCAGTACTTC. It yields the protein CASSPNSGGGWEQYF.

Written as DNA, the CDR3 is TGTGCCAGCAGTCCTATTCTAGCGGGAGGTGGGTCGAGGGATGAGCAGTTCTTC. It translates to CASSPILAGGGSRDEQFF. V usage is TRBV11-2 and J usage is TRBJ2-1, with TRBD2 matching 11 bases. This CDR3 is built from 18 residues. The V and J ends lost 6 bases and 8 bases, in that order; junction bases with no gene match: 18. CDR1 is SGHAT, CDR2 FQNNGV, per germline.

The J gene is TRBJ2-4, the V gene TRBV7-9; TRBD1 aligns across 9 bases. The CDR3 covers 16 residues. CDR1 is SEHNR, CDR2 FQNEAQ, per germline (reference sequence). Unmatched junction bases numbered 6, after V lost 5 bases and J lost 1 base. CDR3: CASSAGQGLAKNIQYF. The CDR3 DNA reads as TGTGCCAGCAGCGCAGGACAGGGGCTTGCCAAAAACATTCAGTACTTC.

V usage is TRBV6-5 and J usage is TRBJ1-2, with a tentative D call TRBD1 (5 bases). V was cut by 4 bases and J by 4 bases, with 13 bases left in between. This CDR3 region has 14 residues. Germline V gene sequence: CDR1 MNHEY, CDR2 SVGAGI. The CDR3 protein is CASSSPGGTYGYTF. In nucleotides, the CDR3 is TGTGCCAGCAGTTCCCCCGGGGGGACCTATGGCTACACCTTC.

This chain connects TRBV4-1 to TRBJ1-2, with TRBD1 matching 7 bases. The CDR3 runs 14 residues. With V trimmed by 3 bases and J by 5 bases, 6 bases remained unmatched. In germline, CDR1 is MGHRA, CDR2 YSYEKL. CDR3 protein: CASSHGQEGYGYTF. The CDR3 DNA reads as TGCGCCAGCAGCCACGGACAGGAGGGATATGGCTACACCTTC.

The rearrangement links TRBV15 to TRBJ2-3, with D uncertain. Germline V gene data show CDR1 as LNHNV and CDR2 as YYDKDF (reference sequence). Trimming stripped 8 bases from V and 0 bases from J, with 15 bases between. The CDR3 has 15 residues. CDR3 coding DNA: TGTGCCACCGGCCTTTCAGATTTTAGCACAGATACGCAGTATTTT. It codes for CATGLSDFSTDTQYF.

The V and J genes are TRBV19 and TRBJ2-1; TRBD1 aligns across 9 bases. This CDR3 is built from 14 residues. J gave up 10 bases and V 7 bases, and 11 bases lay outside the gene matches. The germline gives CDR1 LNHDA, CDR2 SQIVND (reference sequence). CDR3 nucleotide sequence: TGTGCCAGTATGAACAGGGGGCTAGTCGGGGAGCAGTTCTTC. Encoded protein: CASMNRGLVGEQFF.

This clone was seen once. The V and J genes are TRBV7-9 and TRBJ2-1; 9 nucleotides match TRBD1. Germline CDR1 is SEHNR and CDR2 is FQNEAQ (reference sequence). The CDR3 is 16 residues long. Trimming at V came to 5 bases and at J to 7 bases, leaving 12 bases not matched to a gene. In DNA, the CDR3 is TGTGCCAGCAGCGGCCCGAGGGACAGGGCCCAGAATGAGCAGTTCTTC. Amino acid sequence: CASSGPRDRAQNEQFF.

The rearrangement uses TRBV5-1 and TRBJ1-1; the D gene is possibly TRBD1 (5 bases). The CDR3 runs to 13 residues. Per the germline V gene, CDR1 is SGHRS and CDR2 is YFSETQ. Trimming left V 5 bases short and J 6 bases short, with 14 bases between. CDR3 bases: TGCGCCAGCAGATGGGCGCAGGGCTCTGAAGCTTTCTTT. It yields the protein CASRWAQGSEAFF.

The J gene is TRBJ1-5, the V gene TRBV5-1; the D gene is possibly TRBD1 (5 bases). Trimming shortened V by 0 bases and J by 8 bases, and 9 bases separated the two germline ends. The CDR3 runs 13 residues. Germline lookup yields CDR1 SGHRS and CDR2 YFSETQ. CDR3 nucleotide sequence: TGCGCCAGCAGCTTGGGGGGGGGAGAGCCCCAGCATTTT. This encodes CASSLGGGEPQHF.